This record looks at one T cell receptor (beta chain) sequence and its context. Its antigen is as yet unknown. The data were obtained in a study of STAT5B mutations in CD4+ large granular lymphocyte leukemia. Study at large: Among healthy controls, a particular HLA allele went with more CDR3 'QG' motifs.

The survey-level immunoSEQ assay was used. Method: immunoSEQ multiplex PCR; TCRdb's copy keeps in-frame clones and lacks some. The sample lists more than 25,000 clones, over 70% seen once, with approximately 1.1% in the top ten. Study-wide results and limits: Main leukemic clonotypes were patient-specific, but approximately 25% appeared at low frequency elsewhere. TRBV06-family usage was enriched in top patient clones (8/27) versus controls (2/35).

The germline V gene encodes CDR1 MGHRA and CDR2 YSYEKL. The CDR3 loop spans 15 amino acids. V was clipped by 5 bases and J by 6 bases; unmatched bases: 10. The specimen was CD4+ T cells from blood buffy coats. The receptor was isolated from a human donor in good health. This chain uses TRBV4-1 with TRBJ2-1, with 7 bases identical to TRBD1. The CDR3 nucleotides are TGCGCCAGCAGCGCCCGACAGGGATCGGTCAATGAGCAGTTCTTC. Its translation is CASSARQGSVNEQFF.